This is a list of T cell receptor beta chains from one sample in a study of TIL therapy for anti-PD-1-resistant metastatic lung cancer. Generated by immunoSEQ multiplex PCR, the TCRdb table keeps only in-frame clones and is missing some. In the table there are about 59,000 clones, more than 60% of which are singletons. The sequences come from blood, collected at baseline. The origin of the receptors is a person between 25 and 79 years old with non-small cell lung cancer. Each CDR3 is given with its conserved first and last residue. Fields, in order: CDR3 length, V gene, clone size, J gene, D gene, CDR3 protein, CDR3 DNA. A D gene is named only where the DNA matches it firmly. Not every row has a clone size; where given, it reads once, few, many or a size class.

16,TRBV7-9,-,TRBJ2-7,-,CASSFPKRGFSYEQYF,TGTGCCAGCAGCTTCCCGAAGCGAGGGTTTTCCTACGAGCAGTACTTC
16,TRBV6-6,-,TRBJ2-1,-,CASRRLWQGGDNEQFF,TGTGCCAGCAGACGCCTTTGGCAGGGGGGAGACAATGAGCAGTTCTTC
16,TRBV28,-,TRBJ2-7,TRBD1,CASSPPPGQGAYEQYF,TGTGCCAGCAGTCCCCCCCCGGGACAGGGGGCCTACGAGCAGTACTTC
12,TRBV7-9,-,TRBJ2-1,-,CASSLDLNEQFF,TGTGCCAGCAGCTTAGATCTGAATGAGCAGTTCTTC
14,TRBV18,-,TRBJ2-3,-,CASSHNPPPDTQYF,TGTGCCAGCTCACACAATCCCCCACCAGATACGCAGTATTTT
12,TRBV28,-,TRBJ1-2,-,CASSLNNYGYTF,TGTGCCAGCAGTTTGAACAACTATGGCTACACCTTC
15,TRBV29-1,-,TRBJ2-7,-,CSVEKESGTNYEQYF,TGCAGCGTTGAGAAGGAGTCCGGGACGAACTACGAGCAGTACTTC
13,TRBV2,-,TRBJ1-2,TRBD1,CATTGTGKPGYTF,TGTGCCACCACCGGGACAGGGAAGCCAGGCTACACCTTC
18,TRBV19,-,TRBJ2-7,TRBD2,CASSHGTSGRTRIYEQYF,TGTGCCAGTAGTCACGGGACTAGCGGGAGGACCCGAATCTACGAGCAGTACTTC
15,TRBV15,-,TRBJ1-2,-,CATSRVDIANYGYTF,TGTGCCACCAGCAGAGTCGACATAGCTAACTATGGCTACACCTTC
15,TRBV7-8,-,TRBJ2-1,-,CASSFRRVSGNEQFF,TGTGCCAGCAGCTTCCGTCGGGTTTCTGGCAATGAGCAGTTCTTC
15,TRBV7-2,-,TRBJ2-1,-,CASSLAAPRSNEQFF,TGTGCCAGCAGCTTGGCGGCCCCTAGGTCCAATGAGCAGTTCTTC
16,TRBV9,-,TRBJ2-7,TRBD2,CASSAGPAGGPYEQYF,TGTGCCAGCAGCGCTGGTCCAGCGGGGGGACCCTACGAGCAGTACTTC
18,TRBV5-1,-,TRBJ2-5,TRBD2,CASSSGLAGGIWRETQYF,TGCGCCAGCAGCTCGGGACTAGCAGGGGGGATATGGAGAGAGACCCAGTACTTC
13,TRBV2,-,TRBJ1-2,-,CASSSTPLRGYTF,TGTGCCAGCAGTAGCACGCCCCTGAGGGGCTACACCTTC
15,TRBV28,few,TRBJ1-4,TRBD1,CASSPYDRVFEKLFF,TGTGCCAGCAGTCCTTATGACAGGGTATTCGAAAAACTGTTTTTT
15,TRBV19,-,TRBJ2-7,TRBD2,CASSMGGTAAYEQYF,TGTGCCAGTAGTATGGGGGGGACTGCCGCCTACGAGCAGTACTTC
13,TRBV9,-,TRBJ1-2,-,CASSVDRNYGYTF,TGTGCCAGCAGCGTAGACAGAAACTATGGCTACACCTTC
15,TRBV14,once,TRBJ1-4,-,CASSQDGGVNEKLFF,TGTGCCAGCAGCCAAGACGGAGGAGTTAATGAAAAACTGTTTTTT
14,TRBV15,-,TRBJ1-5,-,CATSRDLGQQPQHF,TGTGCCACCAGCAGGGATCTAGGACAGCAGCCCCAGCATTTT
12,TRBV2,-,TRBJ2-5,-,CASNAGKETQYF,TGTGCCAGCAATGCTGGAAAAGAGACCCAGTACTTC
13,TRBV29-1,-,TRBJ2-7,-,CSVHSGTSYEQYF,TGCAGCGTCCACTCCGGGACATCCTACGAGCAGTACTTC
14,TRBV6-6,-,TRBJ1-5,-,CASIPTGGHQPQHF,TGTGCCAGCATCCCCACAGGAGGTCACCAGCCCCAGCATTTT
13,TRBV5-1,-,TRBJ1-1,TRBD1,CASSFGQGTEAFF,TGCGCCAGCAGCTTTGGACAGGGCACTGAAGCTTTCTTT
13,TRBV28,-,TRBJ1-3,-,CASSLQGRNTIYF,TGTGCCAGCAGTTTACAGGGTCGGAACACCATATATTTT
18,TRBV5-4,-,TRBJ2-2,TRBD2,CASSGGLAGGLGTGELFF,TGTGCCAGCAGCGGGGGACTAGCGGGAGGGCTTGGCACCGGGGAGCTGTTTTTT
15,TRBV6-6,-,TRBJ2-2,-,CASSPPKLRTGELFF,TGTGCCAGCAGCCCTCCTAAGCTAAGAACCGGGGAGCTGTTTTTT
14,TRBV19,-,TRBJ1-5,TRBD1,CASWTGEGHQPQHF,TGTGCCAGTTGGACAGGGGAAGGGCATCAGCCCCAGCATTTT
13,TRBV27,-,TRBJ2-1,-,CASNQLSRNEQFF,TGTGCCAGCAATCAACTTAGTCGAAATGAGCAGTTCTTC
17,TRBV7-9,-,TRBJ2-7,TRBD2,CASSPKPGTSGSYEQYF,TGTGCCAGCAGCCCAAAGCCCGGGACTAGCGGATCCTACGAGCAGTACTTC
16,TRBV10-3,few,TRBJ1-2,-,CAIRGSRAGDTYGYTF,TGTGCCATCAGGGGTTCGCGGGCAGGGGACACCTATGGCTACACCTTC
16,TRBV25-1,-,TRBJ1-2,-,CASSEWVVAENYGYTF,TGTGCCAGCAGTGAATGGGTTGTAGCTGAGAACTATGGCTACACCTTC
13,TRBV6-5,-,TRBJ2-1,-,CASRIDHYNEQFF,TGTGCCAGCAGAATAGATCACTACAATGAGCAGTTCTTC
14,TRBV7-9,-,TRBJ2-1,TRBD2,CASSRSGSGREQFF,TGTGCCAGCAGTCGTAGCGGGAGTGGTAGGGAGCAGTTCTTC
14,TRBV19,-,TRBJ1-5,-,CASSTFSMEQPQHF,TGTGCCAGTAGTACGTTTTCGATGGAACAGCCCCAGCATTTT
12,TRBV19,once,TRBJ1-2,-,CASSSGTYGYTF,TGTGCCAGTAGTTCCGGGACCTATGGCTACACCTTC
18,TRBV4-2,-,TRBJ2-3,TRBD2,CASSQGMRRGGSTDTQYF,TGTGCCAGCAGCCAAGGGATGCGACGCGGGGGGTCCACAGATACGCAGTATTTT
14,TRBV19,-,TRBJ1-1,-,CASSNGGGNTEAFF,TGTGCCAGTAGTAACGGCGGGGGGAACACTGAAGCTTTCTTT
16,TRBV29-1,once,TRBJ2-1,-,CSAGFSGHSSYNEQFF,TGCAGCGCTGGGTTTAGCGGCCATAGCTCCTACAATGAGCAGTTCTTC
16,TRBV7-2,-,TRBJ2-1,TRBD1,CASSLVVQGAWDEQFF,TGTGCCAGCAGCTTAGTTGTTCAGGGGGCGTGGGATGAGCAGTTCTTC
16,TRBV5-1,-,TRBJ2-2,-,CASSLGQGLYTGELFF,TGCGCCAGCAGCTTAGGGCAGGGATTATACACCGGGGAGCTGTTTTTT
13,TRBV6-1,-,TRBJ2-7,-,CASYGREDYEQYF,TGTGCCAGCTACGGACGGGAAGATTACGAGCAGTACTTC
15,TRBV15,-,TRBJ1-4,TRBD1,CATSRQGAMNEKLFF,TGTGCCACCAGCAGACAGGGGGCAATGAATGAAAAACTGTTTTTT
15,TRBV5-1,-,TRBJ2-1,TRBD1,CASSIGQESYNEQFF,TGCGCCAGCAGCATCGGACAGGAAAGCTACAATGAGCAGTTCTTC
10,TRBV6-5,few,TRBJ1-5,-,CATSNQPQHF,TGTGCCACCTCGAATCAGCCCCAGCATTTT
16,TRBV9,-,TRBJ2-1,-,CASSVEGSGSYNEQFF,TGTGCCAGCAGCGTAGAAGGTAGCGGTTCCTACAATGAGCAGTTCTTC
15,TRBV18,-,TRBJ2-7,-,CASSPSKGGSYEQYF,TGTGCCAGCTCACCATCGAAGGGCGGCTCCTACGAGCAGTACTTC
15,TRBV7-2,-,TRBJ2-7,TRBD2,CASSVLRDYPYEQYF,TGTGCCAGCAGCGTGCTCCGGGACTATCCCTACGAGCAGTACTTC
15,TRBV19,-,TRBJ1-5,-,CASSILWQDNQPQHF,TGTGCCAGTAGTATTTTGTGGCAGGACAATCAGCCCCAGCATTTT
13,TRBV7-3,-,TRBJ1-1,-,CASSQAGITEAFF,TGTGCCAGCAGCCAAGCAGGTATCACTGAAGCTTTCTTT
17,TRBV7-2,-,TRBJ2-2,-,CASSLAVDSLYTGELFF,TGTGCCAGCAGCTTAGCGGTGGACAGCCTATACACCGGGGAGCTGTTTTTT
13,TRBV6-5,few,TRBJ1-5,TRBD1,CASSGQGSATQHF,TGTGCCAGCAGTGGACAGGGATCAGCGACCCAGCATTTT
15,TRBV5-8,-,TRBJ2-2,-,CATEDLRRYTGELFF,TGTGCCACCGAGGACCTGCGTCGGTACACCGGGGAGCTGTTTTTT
19,TRBV29-1,once,TRBJ2-2,TRBD2,CSVEGQGAGLADITGELFF,TGCAGCGTTGAAGGGCAGGGGGCGGGACTAGCGGATATCACCGGGGAGCTGTTTTTT